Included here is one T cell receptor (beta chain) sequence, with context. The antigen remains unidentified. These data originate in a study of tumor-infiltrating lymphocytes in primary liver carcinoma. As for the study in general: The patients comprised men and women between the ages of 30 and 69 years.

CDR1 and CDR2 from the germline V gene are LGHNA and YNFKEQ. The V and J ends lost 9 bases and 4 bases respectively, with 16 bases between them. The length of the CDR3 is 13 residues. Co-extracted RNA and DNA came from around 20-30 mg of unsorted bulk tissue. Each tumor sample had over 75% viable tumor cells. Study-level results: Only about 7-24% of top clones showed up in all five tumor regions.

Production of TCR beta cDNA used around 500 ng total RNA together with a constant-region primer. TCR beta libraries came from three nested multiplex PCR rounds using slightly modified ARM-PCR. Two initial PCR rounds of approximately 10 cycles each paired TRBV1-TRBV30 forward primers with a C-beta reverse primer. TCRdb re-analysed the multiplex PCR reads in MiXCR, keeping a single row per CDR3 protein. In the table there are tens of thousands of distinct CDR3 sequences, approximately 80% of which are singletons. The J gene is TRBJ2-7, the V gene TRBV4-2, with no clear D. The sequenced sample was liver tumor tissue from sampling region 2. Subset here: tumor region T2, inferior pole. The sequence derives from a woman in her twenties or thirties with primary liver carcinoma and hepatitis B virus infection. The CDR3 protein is CASSQHMAYEQYF. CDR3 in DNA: TGTGCCAGTAGTCAGCACATGGCGTACGAGCAGTACTTC.